The T cell receptor (beta chain) described here comes from a study of shared clonotypes between healthy human individuals. Per the germline V gene, CDR1 is MDHEN and CDR2 is SYDVKM. This CDR3 has 13 residues. V lost 5 bases and J 9 bases, leaving 14 bases between the germline ends. Here immunoSEQ multiplex PCR was the method, and the copy in TCRdb shows in-frame clones only, minus some. The profile covers a few million clones, with more than 85% appearing a single time and about 0.37% taken by the ten largest. The rearrangement joins TRBV28 to TRBJ1-5; unclear D gene. The clonotype comes from a man aged 18 to 29 in good health. Some clones in this sample may be carry-over from other donors' samples. Sequencing used naive CD4+ T cells from PBMCs. Stated subset: CD45RA+ positively selected. The CDR3 nucleotides read TGTGCCAGCAGTCGCCCTGCTGTGGGGCCCCAGCATTTT. Protein: CASSRPAVGPQHF. The entire variable domain, with the rest obtained from reference TRBV28 and TRBJ1-5, is as follows: DVKVTQSSRYLVKRTGEKVFLECVQDMDHENMFWYRQDPGLGLRLIYFSYDVKMKEKGDIPEGYSVSREKKERFSLILESASTNQTSMYLCASSRPAVGPQHFGDGTRLSIL.